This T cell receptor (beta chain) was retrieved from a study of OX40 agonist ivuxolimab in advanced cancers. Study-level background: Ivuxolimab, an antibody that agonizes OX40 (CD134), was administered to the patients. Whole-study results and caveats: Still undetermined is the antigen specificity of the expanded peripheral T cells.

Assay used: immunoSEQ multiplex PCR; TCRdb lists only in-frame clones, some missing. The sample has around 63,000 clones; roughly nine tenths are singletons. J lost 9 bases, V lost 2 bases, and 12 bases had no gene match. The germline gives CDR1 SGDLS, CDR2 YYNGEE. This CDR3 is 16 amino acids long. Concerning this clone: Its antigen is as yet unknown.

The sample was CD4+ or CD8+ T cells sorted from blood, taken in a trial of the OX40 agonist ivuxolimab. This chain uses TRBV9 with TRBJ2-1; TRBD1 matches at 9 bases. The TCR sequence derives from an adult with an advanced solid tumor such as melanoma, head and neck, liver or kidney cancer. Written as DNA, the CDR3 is TGTGCCAGCAGCGTGAGTGACAGGGGGGTCTACGGTGAGCAGTTCTTC. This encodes CASSVSDRGVYGEQFF.